A single sample is the source of the 22 T cell receptor beta chains below, sequenced in a study of OX40 agonist ivuxolimab in advanced cancers. TCRdb keeps only in-frame clones here, not all; method: immunoSEQ multiplex PCR. The sample contains about 140,000 clones, under 95% of which appear only once. This sample comprised CD4+ or CD8+ T cells sorted from blood, obtained in a trial of the OX40 agonist ivuxolimab. The receptors shown here come from an adult with an advanced solid tumor such as melanoma, head and neck, liver or kidney cancer.

The rearrangement joins TRBV4-1 to TRBJ2-3; D is unresolved. Trimming removed 3 bases from V and 0 bases from J, with 7 bases in between. The CDR3 has 14 amino acids. Germline loops: CDR1 MGHRA, CDR2 YSYEKL. Here the CDR3 reads CASSHGGSTDTQYF. The CDR3 nucleotides are TGCGCCAGCAGCCACGGTGGAAGCACAGATACGCAGTATTTT.

The rearrangement links TRBV18 to TRBJ1-6, with TRBD1 matching over 12 bases. Germline lookup yields CDR1 KGHSH and CDR2 LQKENI. Trimming at V came to 2 bases and at J to 7 bases, leaving 6 bases not matched to a gene. CDR3 length equals 17 residues. CDR3 coding DNA: TGTGCCAGCTCACCAATCGGGACAGGGGGCCAAAATTCACCCCTCCACTTT. Its protein product is CASSPIGTGGQNSPLHF.

The chain combines TRBV29-1 with TRBJ2-7, with TRBD2 identical over 12 bases. Trimming took 6 bases from V and 5 from J; bases not matched to a gene: 2. Per germline, CDR1 SQVTM and CDR2 ANQGSEA. This CDR3 contains 12 residues. CDR3 sequence reads: CSVRTSGDEQYF. DNA for the CDR3: TGCAGCGTGCGGACTAGCGGGGACGAGCAGTACTTC.

The chain is built from TRBV5-6 and TRBJ2-1; 7 bases fit TRBD1. V shed 5 bases, J shed 3 bases, and the junction held 5 bases outside the gene matches. Germline V gene lookup returns CDR1 SGHDT and CDR2 YYEEEE. The CDR3 runs 14 residues. In nucleotides, the CDR3 is TGTGCCAGCAGAAGGGGACAGAACTACAATGAGCAGTTCTTC. Translating gives CASRRGQNYNEQFF.

This chain joins TRBV18 and TRBJ1-5, with a possible D match to TRBD1 (5 bases). Germline values: CDR1 KGHSH, CDR2 LQKENI. Deletions cut 3 bases from V and 4 bases from J, with 13 bases between. The CDR3 runs to 15 residues. As DNA, the CDR3 is TGTGCCAGCTCACCTGGGCAGGGAGGAAATCAGCCCCAGCATTTT. Its protein product is CASSPGQGGNQPQHF.

This clone is a singleton in its sample. The CDR3, as DNA: TGTGCCAGCAGAAGTAATTGGGGAGAAGAGACCCAGTACTTC. It is translated as CASRSNWGEETQYF. The V call is TRBV5-4, the J call TRBJ2-5; weak D call: TRBD2 (5 bases). The CDR3 is 14 residues long. Germline loops: CDR1 SGHNT, CDR2 YYREEE (reference sequence). Trimming pared 5 bases from V and 3 bases from J, leaving 14 bases between.

This rearrangement joins TRBV7-2 to TRBJ2-7; tentative D call: TRBD2 (6 bases). Trimming left V 5 bases short and J 1 base short, with 9 bases between. The germline CDR1 and CDR2 sequences are SGHTA and FQGNSA. CDR3 length: 13 amino acids. The CDR3 sequence: CASSPGDSYEQYF. CDR3 nucleotide sequence: TGTGCCAGCAGCCCGGGGGATTCCTACGAGCAGTACTTC.

The J gene is TRBJ1-1, the V gene TRBV29-1; D is possibly TRBD1 (6 bases). V dropped 4 bases and J dropped 7 bases, with 13 bases sitting between them. The CDR3 is 12 amino acids. Germline loops: CDR1 SQVTM, CDR2 ANQGSEA. This CDR3 is CSVAGGSNEAFF. The CDR3 nucleotides read TGCAGCGTTGCCGGGGGCTCGAATGAAGCTTTCTTT. Variable domain in full (rest from reference TRBV29-1 and TRBJ1-1): SAVISQKPSRDICQRGTSLTIQCQVDSQVTMMFWYRQQPGQSLTLIATANQGSEATYESGFVIDKFPISRPNLTFSTLTVSNMSPEDSSIYLCSVAGGSNEAFFGQGTRLTVV.

This chain connects TRBV4-1 to TRBJ2-3; the D gene is possibly TRBD1 (6 bases). This CDR3 has 16 amino acids. The V end was cut by 4 bases, the J end by 1 base, with 15 bases between. Germline V gene lookup returns CDR1 MGHRA and CDR2 YSYEKL. The CDR3 DNA sequence: TGCGCCAGCAGCCCCCAAGAAGACAGGCGCACAGATACGCAGTATTTT. It codes for CASSPQEDRRTDTQYF.

The chain recombines TRBV23-1 with TRBJ2-5; perhaps TRBD1 as D (5 bases). TRBV23-1 is classed as an ORF, of uncertain function. Trimming removed 6 bases from V and 1 base from J, with 18 bases in between. This CDR3 is built from 16 residues. The CDR3 spells CASRADRGIPQETQYF. The CDR3 DNA sequence: TGCGCCAGCAGAGCCGACAGAGGAATACCCCAAGAGACCCAGTACTTC.

The chain links TRBV19 to TRBJ2-1; D uncertain. V lost 9 bases to trimming and J lost 2 bases, with 14 bases between them. Germline loops: CDR1 LNHDA, CDR2 SQIVND (reference sequence). This CDR3 is built from 14 residues. The CDR3, as DNA: TGTGCCAGCACACTTAGGGCAGCCTACAATGAGCAGTTCTTC. Protein product: CASTLRAAYNEQFF.

The chain couples TRBV9 to TRBJ1-6; D unclear. CDR1 is SGDLS and CDR2 is YYNGEE in the germline V gene. CDR3 length equals 16 residues. The germline V and J ends were trimmed by 0 bases and 7 bases, with 14 bases remaining between them. The CDR3 here is CASSVATPGINSPLHF. The CDR3 DNA reads TGTGCCAGCAGCGTAGCTACCCCGGGTATCAATTCACCCCTCCACTTT.

This rearrangement joins TRBV19 to TRBJ1-5; D unclear. Looked up from germline, CDR1 is LNHDA and CDR2 is SQIVND (reference sequence). Trimming took off 3 bases at V and 1 base at J, with 13 bases between the two ends. The CDR3 totals 16 residues. The CDR3 sequence is CASSIVAVASNQPQHF. CDR3 sequence (DNA): TGTGCCAGTAGTATTGTCGCGGTAGCGAGCAATCAGCCCCAGCATTTT.

This clone has a handful of counts. The J gene is TRBJ1-6, the V gene TRBV27; D is unclear. The germline V and J ends were trimmed by 3 bases and 9 bases, with 12 bases remaining between them. The CDR3 covers 14 residues. CDR1 is MNHEY and CDR2 is SMNVEV in the germline V gene (reference sequence). CDR3 sequence reads: CASSLLRSGSPLHF. The CDR3 bases are TGTGCCAGCAGTTTGTTAAGGTCGGGTTCACCCCTCCACTTT.

V is TRBV4-2 and J is TRBJ2-5, with D perhaps matching TRBD2 (5 bases). The CDR3 covers 14 residues. Trimming left V 6 bases short and J 3 bases short, with 14 bases between. CDR1 is LGHNA, CDR2 YNFKEQ, per germline. DNA of the CDR3: TGTGCCAGCAGAAGTAATTGGGGAGAAGAGACCCAGTACTTC. The encoded protein is CASRSNWGEETQYF.

The rearrangement joins TRBV4-3 to TRBJ2-7; 8 positions agree with TRBD1. V trimming: 1 base; J trimming: 5 bases; junction bases outside the gene matches: 7. Germline V gives CDR1 LGHNA, CDR2 YSLEER. The CDR3 is made up of 15 amino acids. CDR3 residues: CASSQAAGGRDEQYF. In nucleotides, the CDR3 is TGCGCCAGCAGCCAAGCGGCAGGGGGCCGGGACGAGCAGTACTTC.

The rearrangement links TRBV5-6 to TRBJ2-5, with TRBD1 identical over 10 bases. The CDR3 is made up of 15 amino acids. The V gene's germline CDR1 is SGHDT and CDR2 YYEEEE. The V segment lost 0 bases and the J segment 5 bases; nucleotides outside the gene matches: 4. The CDR3 DNA reads TGTGCCAGCAGCTTGGCCGTGGGACAGGGGGAGACCCAGTACTTC. This sequence encodes CASSLAVGQGETQYF.

V is TRBV7-8 and J is TRBJ1-4, with no clear D. The V end lost 5 bases, the J end lost 4 bases, and 17 bases lay between the germline ends. Germline V CDR1 and CDR2: SGHVS, FQNEAQ. The CDR3 totals 16 residues. CDR3 bases: TGTGCCAGCAGCCTAGGATGGCGAAGAGGTAATGAAAAACTGTTTTTT. Its protein product is CASSLGWRRGNEKLFF.

V is TRBV4-3 and J is TRBJ2-1; TRBD2 agrees at 11 bases. Germline V lookup: CDR1 LGHNA, CDR2 YSLEER. The CDR3 covers 15 residues. V lost 0 bases and J lost 13; bases outside the gene matches: 8. The CDR3 here is CASSQDLLAGGYQFF. CDR3 nucleotides: TGCGCCAGCAGCCAAGATCTCCTAGCGGGGGGCTACCAGTTCTTC.

CDR3 nucleotides: TGTGCCAGCAGTTACGGTCCAGGGGGCTACGAGCAGTACTTC. It is translated as CASSYGPGGYEQYF. J is TRBJ2-7 and V is TRBV6-6; 7 bases agree with TRBD1. The CDR3 has 14 amino acids. V shed 2 bases, J shed 3 bases, and the junction held 4 bases outside the gene matches. CDR1 is MNHNY, CDR2 SVGAGI, per germline (reference sequence).

V is TRBV6-9 and J is TRBJ2-7; D gene ambiguous. The CDR3 is 13 residues long. Per germline, CDR1 MNHGY and CDR2 SVAAGI. V was shortened by 3 bases and J by 6 bases, with 12 bases between the two germline ends. This CDR3 reads CASSYPSRGEQYF. The CDR3 bases are TGTGCCAGCAGTTACCCATCGCGTGGCGAGCAGTACTTC.

V and J are TRBV4-1 and TRBJ1-3; no clear D. CDR3 length: 17 amino acids. CDR1 MGHRA and CDR2 YSYEKL come from the germline V gene. V was cut by 4 bases and J by 5 bases, with 21 bases left in between. CDR3 sequence (DNA): TGCGCCAGCAGCCCCAACCGGGCGGCCGGTATCAGAAACACCATATATTTT. This encodes CASSPNRAAGIRNTIYF.